These 7 T cell receptor beta chains share one sample of origin, sequenced in a study of T cells after yellow fever vaccination. In TCRdb, the 5' RACE reads were re-called with MiXCR into one record per CDR3 protein. Among roughly 310,000 distinct CDR3 sequences listed, roughly 4% were seen once. The starting material was PBMCs, obtained on the day of the yellow fever booster vaccination. The receptors shown here come from a man between 18 and 35 years old who received the YFV17D yellow fever vaccine.

This clonotype occurred many times. The CDR3 is CASSLEGNYEQYV. CDR3 bases: TGCGCCAGCAGCTTGGAAGGGAACTACGAGCAGTACGTC. The V gene is TRBV5-1, the J gene TRBJ2-7; D ambiguous. CDR1 is SGHRS and CDR2 is YFSETQ in the germline V gene. The CDR3 sequence is 13 residues long. V lost 0 bases, J lost 3 bases, and 7 bases lay in between.

This clonotype has just a few counts. This chain connects TRBV11-2 to TRBJ2-3, with D perhaps being TRBD1 or TRBD2 (5 bases each). The CDR3 is made up of 15 amino acids. V was cut by 4 bases and J by 1 base, with 12 bases left in between. Germline V gene lookup returns CDR1 SGHAT and CDR2 FQNNGV. CDR3 DNA: TGTGCCAGCAGCTCACCGGGACCACGCACAGATACGCAGTATTTT. It translates to CASSSPGPRTDTQYF.

This clonotype came up a few times. The chain employs TRBV11-2 and TRBJ1-3, with D hard to call. The CDR3 is made up of 13 amino acids. With 2 bases removed from V and 4 bases from J, the gap between germline ends came to 6 bases. Per germline, CDR1 SGHAT and CDR2 FQNNGV. CDR3 bases: TGTGCCAGCAGCTTACGGCAGGGAAACACCATATATTTT. This gives the protein CASSLRQGNTIYF.

This chain uses TRBV20-1 with TRBJ1-5, with D tentatively TRBD1 (5 bases). Trimming shortened V by 3 bases and J by 0 bases, and 18 bases separated the two germline ends. Germline V gene data show CDR1 as DFQATT and CDR2 as SNEGSKA (reference sequence). This CDR3 contains 17 residues. CDR3 sequence reads: CSASRGRAPNSNQPQHF. The CDR3 region has the DNA TGCAGTGCTAGTCGGGGGAGGGCCCCTAATAGCAATCAGCCCCAGCATTTT.

This clonotype was detected ten times or more. Here the CDR3 DNA reads TGTGCCACCAGTCCTGGGGGAAGCACAGATACGCAGTATTTT. Translated: CATSPGGSTDTQYF. This chain links TRBV24-1 with TRBJ2-3, with D tentatively TRBD1 or TRBD2 (5 bases each). CDR3 size: 14 residues. CDR1 and CDR2 (germline): KGHDR, SFDVKD. Trimming took 6 bases from V and 0 from J, leaving 9 bases between them.

V gene TRBV5-8 combines with J gene TRBJ1-2, with D perhaps matching TRBD1 (5 bases). Germline V gene data show CDR1 as SGHTS and CDR2 as YDEGEE. Trimming took off 4 bases at V and 6 bases at J, with 19 bases between the two ends. The CDR3 runs to 15 residues. The DNA for the CDR3 is TGTGCCAGCAGCGGGGGAAGGAGGGACTACCATGGCTACACCTTC. Translation: CASSGGRRDYHGYTF.

The chain uses TRBV4-1 and TRBJ1-5; weak D call: TRBD1 (5 bases). This CDR3 contains 16 residues. V gave up 0 bases and J gave up 7 bases, with 16 bases separating them. CDR1 is MGHRA and CDR2 is YSYEKL in the germline V gene. The CDR3 DNA reads as TGCGCCAGCAGCCAAGATCAGACAGCCAAAGCCCAGCCCCAGCATTTT. Protein sequence: CASSQDQTAKAQPQHF.